One and the same sample provided the 12 T cell receptor beta chains below, sequenced in a study of blood T cell repertoires in COVID-19. Data came from immunoSEQ multiplex PCR; TCRdb stores just in-frame clones and leaves some out. Here the sample spans 250,000 to 350,000 clones, around 90% being singletons. The sequenced sample was peripheral blood. These receptor sequences come from a woman in her 30s with COVID-19, enrolled during active disease.

The rearrangement links TRBV5-1 to TRBJ1-2, with a tentative D call TRBD1 (6 bases). This CDR3 spans 13 amino acids. Trimming left V 0 bases short and J 8 bases short, with 11 bases between. Germline values: CDR1 SGHRS, CDR2 YFSETQ. CDR3 amino acids: CASSLATGRGYTF. CDR3 coding DNA: TGCGCCAGCAGCTTGGCGACAGGTAGGGGCTACACCTTC.

Comment on this clone: Within the sample, other DNA sequences also encode this same CDR3. The CDR3: CASSYGGGTYEQYF. CDR3 coding DNA: TGTGCCAGCAGTTACGGCGGGGGAACCTACGAGCAGTACTTC. The J gene is TRBJ2-7, the V gene TRBV6-5; 7 bases agree with TRBD2. The V and J ends lost 2 bases and 2 bases, in that order; junction bases with no gene match: 3. The germline gives CDR1 MNHEY, CDR2 SVGAGI. The CDR3 loop spans 14 amino acids.

The rearrangement uses TRBV29-1 and TRBJ2-5, with 7 bases matching TRBD1. The CDR3 length is 14 residues. V shed 6 bases, J shed 4 bases, and the junction held 11 bases outside the gene matches. Per the germline V gene, CDR1 is SQVTM and CDR2 is ANQGSEA. The chain's CDR3 is CSVKTGALGETQYF. CDR3 nucleotide sequence: TGCAGCGTAAAAACAGGGGCCCTGGGAGAGACCCAGTACTTC.

The chain joins TRBV5-1 to TRBJ2-5, with unresolved D. There are 15 residues in the CDR3. The V end was cut by 4 bases, the J end by 3 bases, with 16 bases between. Germline V gene lookup returns CDR1 SGHRS and CDR2 YFSETQ. The CDR3 loop reads CASSAAGRSEETQYF. The CDR3 DNA sequence: TGCGCCAGCAGCGCGGCCGGAAGGTCGGAAGAGACCCAGTACTTC.

This chain uses TRBV4-3 with TRBJ1-4, with D tentatively TRBD1 (5 bases). The V and J ends lost 5 bases and 0 bases respectively, with 13 bases between them. This CDR3 is built from 16 residues. CDR1 LGHNA and CDR2 YSLEER come from the germline V gene. The DNA for the CDR3 is TGCGCCAGCAGCTCCGCACCAGGGACAACTAATGAAAAACTGTTTTTT. Amino acids: CASSSAPGTTNEKLFF.

This clone has more than one count but fewer than ten. The genes are TRBV7-6 and TRBJ2-7; TRBD1 aligns across 7 bases. Unmatched junction bases numbered 3, after V lost 4 bases and J lost 3 bases. The CDR3 is 13 amino acids. The germline V gene has CDR1 SGHVS and CDR2 FNYEAQ. The CDR3, as DNA: TGTGCCAGCAGCTCTAACAGGGGCTACGAGCAGTACTTC. Residues: CASSSNRGYEQYF.

This chain links TRBV7-8 with TRBJ1-5, with 7 positions matching TRBD1. Germline V CDR1 and CDR2: SGHVS, FQNEAQ. V lost 5 bases and J lost 9; bases outside the gene matches: 10. This CDR3 comprises 14 residues. The CDR3 sequence is CASSGDRALWPQHF. CDR3 DNA: TGTGCCAGCAGCGGTGACAGGGCGTTATGGCCCCAGCATTTT.

V gene TRBV7-2 combines with J gene TRBJ2-3; 8 bases match TRBD1. The CDR3 is made up of 13 amino acids. Losses at the gene ends were 6 bases for V and 4 bases for J; bases not matched to a gene: 3. CDR1 is SGHTA, CDR2 FQGNSA, per germline. In DNA, the CDR3 is TGTGCCAGCAGTTTACAGGGGGCAGATACGCAGTATTTT. It specifies CASSLQGADTQYF.

The chain joins TRBV14 to TRBJ1-1; no reliable D call. The V gene lost 4 bases and the J gene lost 1 base, with 7 bases spanning the gap. Germline V gene sequence: CDR1 SGHDN, CDR2 FVKESK. This CDR3 contains 13 residues. CDR3 in DNA: TGTGCCAGCAGCCGGCAGTCGAACACTGAAGCTTTCTTT. Residues: CASSRQSNTEAFF.

The gene calls are TRBV5-4 and TRBJ1-6, with 12 bases aligning to TRBD1. The CDR3 runs to 14 residues. Germline CDR1 is SGHNT and CDR2 is YYREEE (reference sequence). Trimming at V came to 5 bases and at J to 8 bases, leaving 2 bases not matched to a gene. The DNA for the CDR3 is TGTGCCAGCAGACGGGACAGGGGGCATTCACCCCTCCACTTT. As protein: CASRRDRGHSPLHF.

The CDR3 loop reads CSASLSGAYNEQFF. The CDR3 DNA is TGCAGTGCTAGTCTCTCGGGAGCCTACAATGAGCAGTTCTTC. The rearrangement uses TRBV20-1 and TRBJ2-1; D is perhaps TRBD2 (6 bases). CDR1 and CDR2 from the germline V gene are DFQATT and SNEGSKA (reference sequence). The V gene lost 3 bases and the J gene lost 2 bases, with 11 bases spanning the gap. The CDR3 extends over 14 amino acids.

The chain couples TRBV5-1 to TRBJ1-6; D gene uncertain. The CDR3 is made up of 13 amino acids. With 0 bases removed from V and 8 bases from J, the gap between germline ends came to 6 bases. CDR1 is SGHRS and CDR2 is YFSETQ in the germline V gene. The CDR3 DNA reads TGCGCCAGCAGCTTGGCCACTGATTCACCCCTCCACTTT. This translates into CASSLATDSPLHF.